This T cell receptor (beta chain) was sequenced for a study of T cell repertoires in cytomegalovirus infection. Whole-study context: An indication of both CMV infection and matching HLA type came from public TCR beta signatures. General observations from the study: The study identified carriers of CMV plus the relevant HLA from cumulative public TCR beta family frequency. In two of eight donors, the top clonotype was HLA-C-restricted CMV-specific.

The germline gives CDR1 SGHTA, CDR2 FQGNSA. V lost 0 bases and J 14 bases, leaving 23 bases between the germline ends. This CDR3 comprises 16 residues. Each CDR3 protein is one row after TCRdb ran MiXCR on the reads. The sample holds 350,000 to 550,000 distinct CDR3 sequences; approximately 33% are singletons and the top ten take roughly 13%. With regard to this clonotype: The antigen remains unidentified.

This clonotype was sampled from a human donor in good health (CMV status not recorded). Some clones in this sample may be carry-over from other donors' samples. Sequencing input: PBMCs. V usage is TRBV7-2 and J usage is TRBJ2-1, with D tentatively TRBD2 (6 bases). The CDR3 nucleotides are TGTGCCAGCAGCTTAGCTGCGGGGAGCTCCTACAAGGAGAAGTTCTTC. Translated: CASSLAAGSSYKEKFF.